What follows are 23 T cell receptor beta chains derived from one specimen sequenced in a study of low-dose radiotherapy and immunotherapy resistance in tumors. TRAV- and TRBV-specific primers, spanning alpha and beta chains, primed first-strand cDNA. A constant-region primer paired with the V-primer adapter amplified TCRs over about 19 PCR cycles. TCRdb itself ran the reads through MiXCR, one entry per CDR3 protein. The data show approximately 13,000 distinct CDR3 sequences, more than 50% seen once. These receptors were collected from a human donor with advanced metastatic prostate, ovarian, gallbladder or colorectal cancer (not recorded which). This table probably holds off-target reads from a library built for another chain.

This clonotype was observed a single time. The CDR3 spells CSVGIREYGYTF. The CDR3, as DNA: TGCAGCGTTGGTATAAGGGAATATGGCTACACCTTC. This chain links TRBV29-1 with TRBJ1-2; D is unresolved. CDR1 is SQVTM and CDR2 is ANQGSEA in the germline V gene. The V and J ends lost 4 bases and 5 bases respectively, with 11 bases between them. This CDR3 has 12 amino acids.

This clonotype was counted a few times. This sequence joins TRBV5-6 and TRBJ2-7; 8 bases align to TRBD2. J lost 5 bases, V lost 4 bases, and 5 bases had no gene match. The CDR3 contains 13 residues. Germline loops: CDR1 SGHDT, CDR2 YYEEEE. The CDR3 DNA is TGTGCCAGCAGCCGGGGGGGAGCCCACGAGCAGTACTTC. Its translation: CASSRGGAHEQYF.

The CDR3 reads CASSSGTAPGETQYF. The CDR3 nucleotides read TGTGCCAGCAGCTCAGGGACAGCTCCTGGGGAGACCCAGTACTTC. This chain links TRBV5-4 with TRBJ2-5; 7 bases are a match to TRBD1. Germline-derived CDR1 and CDR2 are SGHNT and YYREEE (reference sequence). J was trimmed by 5 bases and V by 3 bases; bases with no gene match: 10. This CDR3 has 15 residues.

The chain combines TRBV13 with TRBJ2-3; D is undetermined. CDR1 PRHDT and CDR2 FYEKMQ come from the germline V gene (reference sequence). This CDR3 comprises 14 residues. The V gene lost 1 base and the J gene lost 2 bases, with 7 bases spanning the gap. The CDR3 region has the DNA TGTGCCAGCAGCTTAGACGCGTCCACAGATACGCAGTATTTT. The encoded protein is CASSLDASTDTQYF.

The genes are TRBV20-1 and TRBJ2-2; D is unresolved. V lost 6 bases to trimming and J lost 3 bases, with 14 bases between them. This CDR3 contains 14 residues. Germline CDR1 is DFQATT and CDR2 is SNEGSKA (reference sequence). CDR3 DNA: TGCAGTGCCAGTAGGGTTCCTGACACCGGGGAGCTGTTTTTT. Amino acid sequence: CSASRVPDTGELFF.

This chain uses TRBV12-3 or TRBV12-4 with TRBJ2-5, with D perhaps TRBD2 (6 bases). The CDR3 runs to 14 residues. Trimming removed 3 bases from V and 2 bases from J, with 10 bases in between. CDR3 region: CASSLNSGQETQYF. CDR3 in DNA: TGTGCCAGCAGTTTGAATAGCGGACAAGAGACCCAGTACTTC.

The chain carries TRBV2 and TRBJ1-4; the D is unclear. CDR3 length: 14 residues. Germline V CDR1 and CDR2: SNHLY, FYNNEI. Trimming shortened V by 6 bases and J by 0 bases, and 8 bases separated the two germline ends. The CDR3 region has the DNA TGTGCCAGCAGGCCCTTATCAACTAATGAAAAACTGTTTTTT. Protein sequence: CASRPLSTNEKLFF.

The gene calls are TRBV6-5 and TRBJ2-7; D tentatively fits TRBD1 or TRBD2 (5 bases each). V lost 2 bases and J 2 bases, leaving 13 bases between the germline ends. Germline loops: CDR1 MNHEY, CDR2 SVGAGI. The CDR3 extends over 15 amino acids. CDR3 sequence (DNA): TGTGCCAGCAGTTACGAGAGGGGCGGCCCCTACGAGCAGTACTTC. Amino acids: CASSYERGGPYEQYF.

The V call is TRBV29-1, the J call TRBJ2-2, with TRBD2 matching 9 bases. The V and J ends lost 7 bases and 2 bases, in that order; junction bases with no gene match: 14. The CDR3 is made up of 17 amino acids. Germline assignment: CDR1 SQVTM and CDR2 ANQGSEA. As DNA, the CDR3 is TGCAGCGCCAAGTCAGGGGACGGGACTAGCAACACCGGGGAGCTGTTTTTT. Its translation is CSAKSGDGTSNTGELFF.

This sequence joins TRBV6-5 and TRBJ2-1; no firm D call. The germline CDR1 and CDR2 sequences are MNHEY and SVGAGI. Trimming removed 1 base at V and 13 bases at J, with 23 bases between. The CDR3 has 16 residues. CDR3 DNA sequence: TGTGCCAGCAGTTACTACCGGGCCTCCGATATTTCTGACCAGTTCTTC. It yields the protein CASSYYRASDISDQFF.

On this clonotype: At one boundary the junction diverges from the germline segment, which might be a read error. This chain joins TRBV19 and TRBJ2-5; TRBD1 is a possible D gene (5 bases). CDR3 length equals 13 residues. Per the germline V gene, CDR1 is LNHDA and CDR2 is SQIVND (reference sequence). The CDR3 loop is CASAGSVGETQYF. In nucleotides, the CDR3 is TGTGCCTCGGCAGGGTCTGTAGGAGAGACCCAGTACTTT.

V is TRBV24-1 and J is TRBJ1-1; 7 bases match TRBD1. The germline V gene encodes CDR1 KGHDR and CDR2 SFDVKD. CDR3 size: 12 residues. V trimming: 2 bases; J trimming: 8 bases; junction bases outside the gene matches: 1. CDR3 loop: CATSDSDREAFF. CDR3 nucleotides: TGTGCCACCAGTGATTCGGACAGGGAAGCTTTCTTT.

The rearrangement links TRBV28 to TRBJ2-7, with TRBD2 matching 9 bases. The V gene end was trimmed by 6 bases and the J gene end by 6 bases; junction bases not matched to a gene: 6. The length of the CDR3 is 13 residues. Germline lookup yields CDR1 MDHEN and CDR2 SYDVKM. CDR3 nucleotides: TGTGCCAGCAGATTGACTAGCGGAGGCGAGCAGTACTTC. It is translated as CASRLTSGGEQYF.

This clonotype was observed once. DNA of the CDR3: TGTGCCAGCAGCCGATCGGAGGGAGGAGATACGCAGTATTTT. Protein: CASSRSEGGDTQYF. The V and J genes are TRBV4-2 and TRBJ2-3; D perhaps matches TRBD2 (6 bases). This CDR3 is built from 14 residues. Germline CDR1 and CDR2: LGHNA and YNFKEQ. V lost 4 bases and J lost 5, with 13 bases in between.

The chain uses TRBV29-1 and TRBJ1-1; D might be TRBD1 (5 bases). The CDR3 consists of 14 residues. The germline V gene encodes CDR1 SQVTM and CDR2 ANQGSEA. V was shortened by 5 bases and J by 2 bases, with 15 bases between the two germline ends. CDR3 in DNA: TGCAGCGTTTACCGGGACTCAGGAAACACTGAAGCTTTCTTT. Protein product: CSVYRDSGNTEAFF.

The chain recombines TRBV12-3 or TRBV12-4 with TRBJ2-3; D call uncertain. Trimming shortened V by 5 bases and J by 1 base, and 4 bases separated the two germline ends. The CDR3 is 12 amino acids. CDR3 residues: CASSLRTDTQYF. Here the CDR3 DNA reads TGTGCCAGCAGTCTCCGCACAGATACGCAGTATTTT.

This clonotype showed up just a few times. The chain joins TRBV5-1 to TRBJ2-1; D not resolved. This CDR3 is built from 13 residues. Trimming stripped 0 bases from V and 8 bases from J, with 9 bases between. Germline CDR1 reads SGHRS; CDR2 reads YFSETQ. In nucleotides, the CDR3 is TGCGCCAGCAGCTTGGCGGGTCGGGATGAGCAGTTCTTC. Translating gives CASSLAGRDEQFF.

The V and J genes are TRBV20-1 and TRBJ2-7; D remains ambiguous. Deletions cut 1 base from V and 0 bases from J, with 13 bases between. The CDR3 extends over 15 amino acids. The germline CDR1 and CDR2 sequences are DFQATT and SNEGSKA (reference sequence). For the CDR3, the DNA is TGCAGTGCTAGAGGCAGGTACACAGTCTCCTACGAGCAGTACTTC. Amino acids: CSARGRYTVSYEQYF.

V is TRBV7-2 and J is TRBJ2-5, with 9 bases lining up with TRBD2. CDR3 length equals 14 residues. The germline V gene has CDR1 SGHTA and CDR2 FQGNSA. Trimming at V came to 1 base and at J to 5 bases, leaving 2 bases not matched to a gene. CDR3: CASSLVAGEETQYF. CDR3 in DNA: TGTGCCAGCAGCTTAGTAGCGGGAGAGGAGACCCAGTACTTC.

The chain combines TRBV20-1 with TRBJ2-3, with D unresolved. V dropped 3 bases and J dropped 8 bases, with 12 bases sitting between them. The germline V gene has CDR1 DFQATT and CDR2 SNEGSKA (reference sequence). This CDR3 is 12 amino acids long. The CDR3: CSARNELSTQYF. CDR3 DNA: TGCAGTGCTAGGAATGAGTTAAGTACGCAGTATTTT.

The chain uses TRBV6-5 and TRBJ2-5; either TRBD1 or TRBD2 may supply D (6 bases each). V lost 6 bases and J 5 bases, leaving 10 bases between the germline ends. Germline V CDR1 and CDR2: MNHEY, SVGAGI. This CDR3 region has 12 residues. CDR3 DNA sequence: TGTGCCAGCAGCGGGGGCCCGGAGACCCAGTACTTC. This gives the protein CASSGGPETQYF.

The V call is TRBV2, the J call TRBJ1-1; perhaps TRBD1 as D (6 bases). Germline CDR1 is SNHLY and CDR2 is FYNNEI. CDR3 length equals 14 residues. Deletions cut 5 bases from V and 3 bases from J, with 13 bases between. In nucleotides, the CDR3 is TGTGCCAGCAGTTCCAGGGGATTTGACACTGAAGCTTTCTTT. Translated, it gives CASSSRGFDTEAFF. The variable domain in full, completed from reference TRBV2 and TRBJ1-1, reads EPEVTQTPSHQVTQMGQEVILRCVPISNHLYFYWYRQILGQKVEFLVSFYNNEISEKSEIFDDQFSVERPDGSNFTLKIRSTKLEDSAMYFCASSSRGFDTEAFFGQGTRLTVV.

The genes are TRBV28 and TRBJ1-2; D possibly corresponds to TRBD1 (5 bases). The V and J ends lost 7 bases and 5 bases respectively, with 14 bases between them. CDR1 and CDR2 from the germline V gene are MDHEN and SYDVKM. This CDR3 is built from 13 residues. The DNA for the CDR3 is TGTGCCAGCATTAGAAATGGGGGGTATGGCTACACCTTC. This codes for CASIRNGGYGYTF.